A selection of T cell receptor beta chains follows, all from one sample in a study of cytomegalovirus exposure and HLA in healthy donors. Clones were sequenced by immunoSEQ multiplex PCR, and TCRdb holds only the in-frame ones, with some missing. The repertoire holds over 150,000 clones, with 79% as singletons. Sequenced sample: PBMCs. These receptors were taken from a man aged 25-45 years in good health and CMV-seropositive. CDR3s include the opening cysteine and the closing phenylalanine or tryptophan. Each record gives: V gene, clone size, J gene, D gene, CDR3 protein, CDR3 DNA. The D gene is left open where the match is weak. Rows may omit the clone size; those that give it use once, few, many or a size class.

TRBV7-2,NA,TRBJ2-1,NA,CASIAQGLYNEQFF,TGTGCCAGCATCGCACAGGGTCTCTACAATGAGCAGTTCTTC
TRBV2,few,TRBJ2-2,NA,CASRGLYTGELFF,TGTGCCAGCAGGGGACTGTACACCGGGGAGCTGTTTTTT
TRBV2,NA,TRBJ1-2,NA,CASRVEINYGYTF,TGTGCCAGCAGAGTAGAGATTAACTATGGCTACACCTTC
TRBV6-6,NA,TRBJ2-7,NA,CASSYSWGVGEQYF,TGTGCCAGCAGTTACTCGTGGGGGGTTGGCGAGCAGTACTTC
TRBV29-1,NA,TRBJ2-2,NA,CSVRSTGTTGELFF,TGCAGCGTTCGGTCAACAGGCACCACCGGGGAGCTGTTTTTT
TRBV2,few,TRBJ1-2,TRBD1,CASSEEGRGRSGYTF,TGTGCCAGCAGTGAAGAGGGCAGGGGGCGAAGTGGCTACACCTTC
TRBV29-1,NA,TRBJ2-1,NA,CSALKREMRSPPGYNEQFF,TGCAGCGCCTTGAAGAGGGAAATGCGGAGCCCTCCGGGGTACAATGAGCAGTTCTTC
TRBV5-4,once,TRBJ2-5,NA,CASSPPSRETQYF,TGTGCCAGCAGCCCGCCAAGTCGGGAGACCCAGTACTTC
TRBV9,NA,TRBJ1-1,TRBD1,CASSVVDRENTEAFF,TGTGCCAGCAGCGTAGTTGACAGGGAAAACACTGAAGCTTTCTTT
TRBV27,NA,TRBJ2-7,NA,CASSSSTGSYEQYF,NA
TRBV6-6,NA,TRBJ2-7,NA,CASSLDTGVGEQYF,TGTGCCAGCAGTTTGGACACGGGGGTGGGGGAGCAGTACTTC
TRBV15,NA,TRBJ2-7,NA,CATSREGESYEQYF,TGTGCCACCAGCAGAGAGGGAGAATCCTACGAGCAGTACTTC
TRBV28,NA,TRBJ2-1,NA,CASSFLGTMQFF,TGTGCCAGCAGTTTCCTCGGGACAATGCAGTTCTTC
TRBV19,once,TRBJ2-1,NA,CASSLIQGGRGEQFF,TGTGCCAGTAGTTTGATTCAGGGGGGCCGTGGTGAGCAGTTCTTC
TRBV7-9,NA,TRBJ2-2,NA,CASSSLRTGELFF,TGTGCCAGCAGCTCACTCCGAACCGGGGAGCTGTTTTTT
TRBV27,NA,TRBJ2-1,TRBD2,CASSFLAVSYNEQFF,TGTGCCAGCAGTTTCCTAGCGGTCTCCTACAATGAGCAGTTCTTC
TRBV25-1,few,TRBJ1-1,NA,CASSETLPRDSNTEAFF,TGTGCCAGCAGTGAAACCTTACCCAGGGATTCAAACACTGAAGCTTTCTTT
TRBV11-2,NA,TRBJ2-3,NA,CASSSVNRPNPQDTQYF,TGTGCCAGCAGCTCCGTCAACAGACCCAATCCTCAGGATACGCAGTATTTT
TRBV5-4,NA,TRBJ1-2,TRBD1,CASSQPGQGGYGYTF,TGTGCCAGCAGCCAACCGGGACAGGGAGGCTATGGCTACACCTTC
TRBV28,NA,TRBJ2-3,TRBD2,CASVGSGKPPNTQYF,TGTGCCAGCGTGGGGAGCGGGAAACCCCCGAATACGCAGTATTTT
TRBV15,NA,TRBJ1-3,NA,CATSRIGQTSGNTIYF,TGTGCCACCAGCAGAATTGGACAGACCTCTGGAAACACCATATATTTT
TRBV7-8,NA,TRBJ2-7,TRBD2,CASSLRGGQYF,TGTGCCAGCAGCTTACGGGGGGGGCAGTACTTC
TRBV9,NA,TRBJ1-1,NA,CASSVGVEGVGTEAFF,TGTGCCAGCAGCGTAGGAGTAGAGGGGGTTGGGACTGAAGCTTTCTTT
TRBV5-6,NA,TRBJ2-1,TRBD2,CASSSAGGGYNEQFF,TGTGCCAGCAGCTCCGCCGGGGGGGGCTACAATGAGCAGTTCTTC
TRBV19,NA,TRBJ1-2,TRBD1,CASSIRDSSYTF,TGTGCCAGTAGTATACGGGACAGTAGCTACACCTTC
TRBV2,once,TRBJ2-1,TRBD2,CASRPLAGGSSYNEQFF,TGTGCCTCTCGGCCACTAGCGGGAGGGAGCTCCTACAATGAGCAGTTCTTC
TRBV5-1,NA,TRBJ2-7,TRBD2,CASTPRGGGYEQYF,TGCGCCAGCACCCCCCGGGGGGGTGGCTACGAGCAGTACTTC
TRBV9,few,TRBJ2-3,NA,CASSPRTDTQYF,TGTGCCAGCAGCCCCCGGACAGATACGCAGTATTTT
TRBV14,once,TRBJ2-2,TRBD2,CASRLAVNTGELFF,TGTGCCAGTCGACTAGCGGTTAACACCGGGGAGCTGTTTTTT
TRBV27,NA,TRBJ1-5,NA,CASRLTGSNQPQHF,TGTGCCAGCAGACTAACAGGGAGCAATCAGCCCCAGCATTTT
TRBV15,NA,TRBJ1-2,NA,CATSRDRGSYGYTF,TGTGCCACCAGCAGAGATAGGGGGTCCTATGGCTACACCTTC
TRBV28,few,TRBJ1-2,NA,CASSFDRGVGYGYTF,TGTGCCAGCAGTTTCGATCGGGGGGTCGGCTATGGCTACACCTTC
TRBV5-8,NA,TRBJ2-3,NA,CASRHQGSDTQYF,TGTGCCAGCAGACACCAGGGATCTGATACGCAGTATTTT
TRBV30,NA,TRBJ1-1,NA,CAWSVPPGGREAFF,TGTGCCTGGAGTGTCCCCCCGGGGGGCAGGGAAGCTTTCTTT
TRBV15,NA,TRBJ2-5,TRBD1,CATSRDRQGAGETQYF,TGTGCCACCAGCAGAGATCGACAGGGGGCGGGGGAGACCCAGTACTTC
TRBV6-1,NA,TRBJ1-2,TRBD1,CASSQQTGGRGYTF,TGTGCCAGCAGTCAGCAAACAGGGGGACGTGGCTACACCTTC
TRBV14,NA,TRBJ2-3,TRBD2,CASSQHLALGLAGSSTDTQYF,TGTGCCAGCAGCCAGCACCTCGCCCTGGGACTAGCGGGGTCGAGCACAGATACGCAGTATTTT